This TCR beta chain is drawn from a study of Ad26.COV2.S vaccination and SARS-CoV-2 variants. Noted treatment: 15 to 20 received Ad26.COV2.S at low or high dose, single or two shots; five or six received placebo; per-sample allocation not given. The investigators took samples on day 63 after the first vaccine or placebo injection. The CDR3 loop spans 13 amino acids. V lost 7 bases to trimming and J lost 5 bases; unmatched junction nucleotides: 10. Germline V gene data show CDR1 as SQVTM and CDR2 as ANQGSEA. Method: immunoSEQ multiplex PCR; TCRdb's copy keeps in-frame clones and lacks some. The repertoire holds around 270,000 clones, with around 85% as singletons.

The receptor was isolated from a person aged 18 to 65 who received the Ad26.COV2.S COVID-19 vaccine or a placebo. J is TRBJ2-5 and V is TRBV29-1, with TRBD1 identical over 7 bases. The source was peripheral blood, collected in a trial of Ad26.COV2.S vaccine versus placebo. Written as DNA, the CDR3 is TGCAGCGCACGACAGGGCAAGAGGGAGACCCAGTACTTC. This gives the protein CSARQGKRETQYF.